Reported below is one TCR beta chain. These data originate in a study of T cells after yellow fever vaccination. Study overall: Some fractions had low cell numbers, and these were prepared with SMART-Seq v4 Ultra Low Input.

TCRdb used MiXCR to reprocess the 5' RACE reads, holding one entry per CDR3 protein. Of some 340,000 distinct CDR3 sequences detected, over 4% appear once; the ten largest clones hold around 23%. Germline CDR1 reads LGHDT; CDR2 reads YNNKEL (reference sequence). The CDR3 loop spans 16 amino acids. The J segment lost 5 bases and the V segment lost 2 bases, leaving 7 bases of the junction unmatched. The receptor comes from a man aged 18 to 30 who received the YFV17D yellow fever vaccine. The rearrangement uses TRBV3-1 and TRBJ2-4; 9 bases match TRBD1. This specimen was PBMCs, taken 5 days after the yellow fever booster vaccination. CDR3 sequence reads: CASSQILGQGENIQYF. In DNA form, the CDR3 reads TGTGCCAGCAGCCAAATTTTGGGACAGGGCGAAAACATTCAGTACTTC.